This T cell receptor (beta chain) was sequenced for a study of T cells after yellow fever vaccination. Study outcomes and limitations: CD4 and CD8 compartments shared a small share of clonotypes.

This clonotype was counted only a few times. Its antigen remains unknown. Via MiXCR, TCRdb re-called the 5' RACE reads, giving one row per CDR3 protein. The top ten hold roughly 3.5% of the sample, which has about 260,000 distinct CDR3 sequences, roughly 5.6% seen once. The sequenced sample was CD4+ T cells sorted from PBMCs, obtained on the day of the yellow fever booster vaccination. The receptor comes from a man between 18 and 29 years old who received the YFV17D yellow fever vaccine.

The CDR3 loop is CASSQDSGRRDYGYTF. As DNA, the CDR3 is TGCGCCAGCAGCCAAGATTCGGGCAGGCGGGACTATGGCTACACCTTC. This chain uses TRBV4-3 with TRBJ1-2; no definite D call. Germline V gene sequence: CDR1 LGHNA, CDR2 YSLEER. CDR3 length equals 16 residues. V was cut by 0 bases and J by 3 bases, with 14 bases left in between.